A selection of T cell receptor beta chains follows, all from one sample in a study of blood T cell repertoires in COVID-19. The repertoire was sequenced with immunoSEQ multiplex PCR; TCRdb's copy has only in-frame clones and lacks some. The data hold 200,000 to 250,000 clones, with 80% to 90% observed a single time. The sample comprised peripheral blood. These receptors came from a man in his sixties with acute or convalescent COVID-19. The CDR3 runs from the conserved cysteine through the conserved F or W. Fields, in order: D gene, V gene, J gene, clone size, CDR3 DNA, CDR3 protein. A D gene is named only where the DNA matches it firmly. Clone size is not always given. Where it is, it says once, few, many or a class for expanded clones.

d_gene: NA
v_gene: TRBV3-1/TRBV3-2
j_gene: TRBJ2-7
abundance: NA
CDR3nt: TGTGCCAGCAGCCGTGGGACACCTACCTACGAGCAGTACTTC
CDR3aa: CASSRGTPTYEQYF

d_gene: NA
v_gene: TRBV7-6
j_gene: TRBJ2-2
abundance: NA
CDR3nt: TGTGCCAGCAGCTTAGGAGTAGCGGCGAACACCGGGGAGCTGTTTTTT
CDR3aa: CASSLGVAANTGELFF

d_gene: NA
v_gene: TRBV11-3
j_gene: TRBJ2-1
abundance: NA
CDR3nt: TGTGCCAGCAGCTTCGAGTACAATGAGCAGTTCTTC
CDR3aa: CASSFEYNEQFF

d_gene: TRBD1
v_gene: TRBV27
j_gene: TRBJ1-1
abundance: few
CDR3nt: TGTGCCAGCAGCCCGTGGGACAGTTCTGAAGCTTTCTTT
CDR3aa: CASSPWDSSEAFF

d_gene: NA
v_gene: TRBV5-6
j_gene: TRBJ2-7
abundance: NA
CDR3nt: TGTGCCAGCAGCTTGGCCGGGGGACAGAACTCTCAGTACTTC
CDR3aa: CASSLAGGQNSQYF

d_gene: NA
v_gene: TRBV6-2/TRBV6-3
j_gene: TRBJ2-5
abundance: NA
CDR3nt: TGTGCCAGCAGTTACTCGAGGCAGGGACAAGAGACCCAGTACTTC
CDR3aa: CASSYSRQGQETQYF

d_gene: TRBD2
v_gene: TRBV30
j_gene: TRBJ2-7
abundance: NA
CDR3nt: TGTGCCTGGTCTCTTGGCGGGAGGCCCGGTTACGAGCAGTACTTC
CDR3aa: CAWSLGGRPGYEQYF

d_gene: NA
v_gene: TRBV27
j_gene: TRBJ2-1
abundance: NA
CDR3nt: TGTGCCAGCAGTCCCCGGGACGCGGAGGGTGAGCAGTTCTTC
CDR3aa: CASSPRDAEGEQFF

d_gene: TRBD1
v_gene: TRBV10-3
j_gene: TRBJ1-1
abundance: once
CDR3nt: TGTGCCATCAAAGGGGACAGGACGAACACTGAAGCTTTCTTT
CDR3aa: CAIKGDRTNTEAFF

d_gene: NA
v_gene: TRBV28
j_gene: TRBJ2-3
abundance: NA
CDR3nt: TGTGCCAGCAGTCCGCAGGGTGAACCCACCGATACGCAGTATTTT
CDR3aa: CASSPQGEPTDTQYF

d_gene: NA
v_gene: TRBV15
j_gene: TRBJ1-1
abundance: once
CDR3nt: TGTGCCACCAGCCCCCGGGGTCGCACTGAAGCTTTCTTT
CDR3aa: CATSPRGRTEAFF

d_gene: NA
v_gene: TRBV5-4
j_gene: TRBJ2-2
abundance: NA
CDR3nt: TGTGCCAGCAGCTTGCATGGGGGGACGAACACCGGGGAGCTGTTTTTT
CDR3aa: CASSLHGGTNTGELFF

d_gene: NA
v_gene: TRBV5-1
j_gene: TRBJ1-1
abundance: NA
CDR3nt: TGCGCCAGCAGCTTAGGACAGAAGCTGAACACTGAAGCTTTCTTT
CDR3aa: CASSLGQKLNTEAFF